The T cell receptor (beta chain) under discussion was sequenced for a study of CD8+CD57+ T cells in acquired aplastic anemia. Study as a whole: CD4+ cells from healthy donors averaged roughly 11 million reads.

Germline lookup yields CDR1 SQVTM and CDR2 ANQGSEA. CDR3 length: 14 amino acids. V trimming: 5 bases; J trimming: 0 bases; junction bases outside the gene matches: 4. General study results and limits: Approximately 28 CD8+ CDR3 sequences were shared between patients and controls.

Only one count was recorded for this clonotype. Its antigen remains unidentified. It was genomic DNA that served as the template for profiling TCR beta VDJ and CDR3. From the reads, TCRdb called clonotypes with MiXCR, one entry per CDR3 protein. The sample records a few hundred thousand distinct CDR3 sequences, 34% being singletons. This sequence joins TRBV29-1 and TRBJ1-3, with 7 bases matching TRBD1. This clonotype originated in a human donor in good health, serving as a control. Sequencing input: sorted CD4+, CD8+, or CD8+CD57+ T cells (not recorded which) from PBMCs. CDR3 loop: CSVKTGNSGNTIYF. The CDR3, as DNA: TGCAGCGTTAAGACAGGGAACTCTGGAAACACCATATATTTT. Drawing the rest from reference TRBV29-1 and TRBJ1-3, the complete variable domain is SAVISQKPSRDICQRGTSLTIQCQVDSQVTMMFWYRQQPGQSLTLIATANQGSEATYESGFVIDKFPISRPNLTFSTLTVSNMSPEDSSIYLCSVKTGNSGNTIYFGEGSWLTVV.